This T cell receptor beta chain was obtained from a study of identical twins. Broader study findings: Models underestimated how often monozygotic twins shared out-of-frame TCR alpha. Invariant cells of the MAIT and iNKT types might have partly distorted the zero-insertion analyses.

A few counts support this clonotype. The antigen is undetermined. Per germline, CDR1 MNHNS and CDR2 SASEGT. The J segment lost 8 bases and the V segment lost 2 bases, leaving 8 bases of the junction unmatched. The length of the CDR3 is 15 residues. From the 5' RACE reads, TCRdb called clonotypes with MiXCR, one entry per CDR3 protein. The data show approximately 600,000 distinct CDR3 sequences, about 7% seen once. Healthy Caucasian donors formed the entire cohort. These data were likewise used in another study, on yellow fever vaccine responses in identical twins.

The sequence was collected from a woman under 30 in good health. V usage is TRBV6-1 and J usage is TRBJ2-1; 8 nucleotides match TRBD1. Source material: PBMCs. DNA for the CDR3: TGTGCCAGCAGTGAAAACCAGGGGGCGATTTATGAGCAGTTCTTC. It is translated as CASSENQGAIYEQFF.